The clone carrying this T cell receptor (beta chain) was found once. The data were taken from a study of tumor T cells in aggressive B-cell lymphoma. Some clones are missing from TCRdb's copy, which holds only in-frame ones; the method was immunoSEQ multiplex PCR. Of about 3,900 clones in the sample, about nine tenths were seen once. Deletions cut 2 bases from V and 5 bases from J, with 13 bases between. Germline V gives CDR1 MNHNS, CDR2 SASEGT. CDR3 size: 15 residues. The sequence came from an adult with diffuse large B cell lymphoma. The sample consisted of tumor tissue. The rearrangement joins TRBV6-1 to TRBJ1-5; TRBD1 is a possible D gene (5 bases). CDR3 region: CASSESGEEYQPQHF. CDR3 nucleotides: TGTGCCAGCAGTGAATCGGGGGAGGAGTATCAGCCCCAGCATTTT.